A single sample is the source of the 25 T cell receptor beta chains below, sequenced in a study of T cells in Graves' hyperthyroidism and ophthalmopathy. Amplified TCR beta CDR3 regions derived from RNA transcripts. Initially, a first-round RT-PCR of the TCR CDR3 employed the HTBI primer set. One entry per CDR3 protein results from TCRdb running MiXCR on the multiplex PCR reads. The profile shows approximately 400,000 distinct CDR3 sequences, less than 20% of them singletons. Sequenced material: blood. The receptors originated from a woman aged 18-29 years with Graves' hyperthyroidism.

The chain uses TRBV15 and TRBJ1-3; D not certain. The V end was cut by 4 bases, the J end by 4 bases, with 11 bases between. The CDR3 has 14 residues. Germline CDR1 is LNHNV and CDR2 is YYDKDF (reference sequence). The CDR3 loop is CATSKSYSGNTIYF. In DNA form, the CDR3 reads TGTGCCACCAGCAAATCTTACTCGGGAAACACCATATATTTT.

This clonotype was observed a handful of times. The CDR3: CASTLRGGANEQFF. In nucleotides, the CDR3 is TGTGCCAGCACGCTGAGGGGGGGTGCCAATGAGCAGTTCTTC. The chain is built from TRBV6-2 or TRBV6-3 and TRBJ2-1; D is perhaps TRBD2 (7 bases). The CDR3 has 14 amino acids. Germline V lookup: CDR1 MNHEY, CDR2 SVGEGT. V lost 7 bases, J lost 6 bases, and 16 bases lay in between.

This clonotype has only a few counts. The chain carries TRBV7-8 and TRBJ2-1; TRBD2 matches at 7 bases. Germline-derived CDR1 and CDR2 are SGHVS and FQNEAQ. The CDR3 has 14 amino acids. The V and J ends lost 5 bases and 1 base, in that order; junction bases with no gene match: 2. CDR3 region: CASSISGSYNEQFF. As DNA, the CDR3 is TGTGCCAGCAGCATTAGCGGGTCCTACAATGAGCAGTTCTTC.

There are many counts of this clonotype. CDR3 protein: CSVSGRDGYTF. The CDR3 DNA reads TGCAGCGTTTCTGGGAGGGATGGCTACACCTTC. This chain links TRBV29-1 with TRBJ1-2, with no clear D. The V gene lost 5 bases and the J gene lost 6 bases, with 10 bases spanning the gap. Germline V CDR1 and CDR2: SQVTM, ANQGSEA. The CDR3 runs to 11 residues.

This clonotype was detected many times. V gene TRBV3-1 combines with J gene TRBJ2-7, with 8 bases that match TRBD2. This CDR3 contains 15 residues. Trimming removed 0 bases from V and 2 bases from J; junction bases left unmatched: 3. Germline lookup yields CDR1 LGHDT and CDR2 YNNKEL (reference sequence). CDR3 DNA: TGTGCCAGCAGCCAAGACGTTAGCGGGGCCTACGAGCAGTACTTC. It yields the protein CASSQDVSGAYEQYF.

V is TRBV6-1 and J is TRBJ1-5; unclear D gene. The CDR3 has 17 amino acids. The germline V gene has CDR1 MNHNS and CDR2 SASEGT. V lost 6 bases and J lost 0, with 18 bases in between. Written as DNA, the CDR3 is TGTGCCAGCAGCGACCCGGGTCGAGGAAATAGCAATCAGCCCCAGCATTTT. This gives the protein CASSDPGRGNSNQPQHF.

The gene calls are TRBV20-1 and TRBJ2-3; 15 nucleotides align to TRBD2. V was clipped by 5 bases and J by 4 bases; unmatched bases: 10. Germline CDR1 reads DFQATT; CDR2 reads SNEGSKA (reference sequence). This CDR3 contains 17 residues. Here the CDR3 reads CSAPGLAGGPVPDTQYF. The CDR3, as DNA: TGCAGTGCTCCCGGACTAGCGGGAGGGCCTGTGCCAGATACGCAGTATTTT.

In its sample, this clonotype was seen a few times. V usage is TRBV29-1 and J usage is TRBJ2-7; 10 nucleotides agree with TRBD1. In germline, CDR1 is SQVTM, CDR2 ANQGSEA. The CDR3 is 14 amino acids. V gave up 7 bases and J gave up 6 bases; unmatched junction bases: 12. This chain's CDR3 is CSAVRDRGMSEQYF. The CDR3 DNA follows: TGCAGCGCCGTTCGGGACAGGGGCATGAGCGAGCAGTACTTC.

This clonotype was recorded many times. The chain couples TRBV7-9 to TRBJ2-1, with D perhaps TRBD2 (5 bases). The V and J ends lost 2 bases and 7 bases respectively, with 21 bases between them. Germline V gene sequence: CDR1 SEHNR, CDR2 FQNEAQ (reference sequence). The CDR3 consists of 17 residues. CDR3 amino acids: CASSLLRTQLRGNEQFF. The CDR3 DNA reads TGTGCCAGCAGCTTACTTCGAACTCAACTCAGAGGGAATGAGCAGTTCTTC. Together with reference TRBV7-9 and TRBJ2-1, the CDR3 gives the full variable domain: DTGVSQNPRHKITKRGQNVTFRCDPISEHNRLYWYRQTLGQGPEFLTYFQNEAQLEKSRLLSDRFSAERPKGSFSTLEIQRTEQGDSAMYLCASSLLRTQLRGNEQFFGPGTRLTVL.

CDR3 sequence (DNA): TGCAGTGCTACTCTCGGGGGCACAGATACGCAGTATTTT. It translates to CSATLGGTDTQYF. V usage is TRBV20-1 and J usage is TRBJ2-3; the D gene is possibly TRBD2 (5 bases). Germline V gives CDR1 DFQATT, CDR2 SNEGSKA (reference sequence). This CDR3 has 13 amino acids. Deletions cut 4 bases from V and 1 base from J, with 9 bases between.

The table lists this clonotype with a few counts. The rearrangement joins TRBV4-3 to TRBJ1-4; 8 bases map to TRBD1. V dropped 0 bases and J dropped 11; count of bases not matched to a gene: 14. Germline V gene sequence: CDR1 LGHNA, CDR2 YSLEER. The CDR3 extends over 17 amino acids. CDR3: CASSQDRTTGAVVKLFF. CDR3 sequence (DNA): TGCGCCAGCAGCCAAGACCGAACGACAGGGGCCGTTGTGAAACTGTTTTTT.

In this sample, this clonotype turned up a few times. The chain combines TRBV7-9 with TRBJ2-1; no clear D gene. CDR3 length: 15 residues. Trimming took 0 bases from V and 0 from J, leaving 6 bases between them. Looked up from germline, CDR1 is SEHNR and CDR2 is FQNEAQ (reference sequence). Here the CDR3 reads CASSLAGFSYNEQFF. CDR3 coding DNA: TGTGCCAGCAGCTTAGCAGGGTTCTCCTACAATGAGCAGTTCTTC.

This clonotype occurred many times. The genes are TRBV7-2 and TRBJ2-1; 8 bases are a match to TRBD2. The CDR3 consists of 15 residues. The V gene's germline CDR1 is SGHTA and CDR2 FQGNSA. The J segment lost 2 bases and the V segment lost 8 bases, leaving 8 bases of the junction unmatched. The CDR3 spells CASLHGGAAYNEQFF. The CDR3 DNA sequence: TGTGCCAGCCTCCACGGGGGGGCCGCCTACAATGAGCAGTTCTTC.

A few counts support this clonotype. J is TRBJ2-1 and V is TRBV29-1; maybe TRBD1 (6 bases). Germline values: CDR1 SQVTM, CDR2 ANQGSEA. V was trimmed by 5 bases and J by 8 bases, leaving 10 bases between them. This CDR3 has 11 residues. The CDR3: CSVTTGYEQFF. CDR3 DNA: TGCAGCGTTACGACAGGATATGAGCAGTTCTTC.

The sample holds many counts of this clonotype. The CDR3, as DNA: TGCAGTGCTATAAGACGAAGGGGCGCAGATACGCAGTATTTT. Translated: CSAIRRRGADTQYF. This chain uses TRBV20-1 with TRBJ2-3; tentative D call: TRBD1 (5 bases). Germline values: CDR1 DFQATT, CDR2 SNEGSKA (reference sequence). V lost 4 bases, J lost 4 bases, and 15 bases lay in between. This CDR3 spans 14 amino acids.

This rearrangement joins TRBV28 to TRBJ2-3; 12 nucleotides match TRBD2. The V and J ends lost 5 bases and 1 base, in that order; junction bases with no gene match: 13. Per germline, CDR1 MDHEN and CDR2 SYDVKM. The CDR3 has 19 amino acids. The CDR3 DNA sequence: TGTGCCAGCAGTGATTCGGGACTAGCGGGCCTCCATGGCACAGATACGCAGTATTTT. This gives the protein CASSDSGLAGLHGTDTQYF.

This clonotype was seen repeatedly, ten times or more. The chain joins TRBV24-1 to TRBJ1-5; 7 bases fit TRBD1. V lost 4 bases to trimming and J lost 5 bases; unmatched junction nucleotides: 13. The CDR3 runs to 17 residues. From germline, CDR1 is KGHDR and CDR2 SFDVKD. The chain's CDR3 is CATSDHKGQALHQPQHF. CDR3 sequence (DNA): TGTGCCACCAGTGACCATAAAGGACAGGCCCTCCATCAGCCCCAGCATTTT.

This clonotype was seen repeatedly, ten times or more. The chain combines TRBV27 with TRBJ2-1, with 9 bases aligning to TRBD1. Germline loops: CDR1 MNHEY, CDR2 SMNVEV (reference sequence). The CDR3 contains 17 residues. V shed 6 bases, J shed 10 bases, and the junction held 19 bases outside the gene matches. The CDR3 DNA is TGTGCCAGCAGACCCACACCGGGTGGACAGGGGCTGAGGGAGCAGTTCTTC. It yields the protein CASRPTPGGQGLREQFF.

This chain uses TRBV20-1 with TRBJ2-3; 11 bases map to TRBD2. Unmatched junction bases numbered 5, after V lost 2 bases and J lost 4 bases. The CDR3 is 15 amino acids. Germline V gives CDR1 DFQATT, CDR2 SNEGSKA (reference sequence). The CDR3 loop reads CSARPLAGDSDTQYF. The CDR3, as DNA: TGCAGTGCTAGACCACTAGCGGGAGACTCAGATACGCAGTATTTT.

This clonotype appeared many times. CDR3 in amino acids: CASSSGQVGNTIYF. The DNA of the CDR3 is TGTGCCAGCAGTTCCGGACAGGTCGGAAACACCATATATTTT. The rearrangement links TRBV12-3 or TRBV12-4 to TRBJ1-3; 7 bases match TRBD1. The CDR3 totals 14 residues. J was trimmed by 4 bases and V by 4 bases; bases with no gene match: 4.

This clonotype was picked up a small number of times. The chain joins TRBV7-2 to TRBJ2-1; D gene unclear. The CDR3 sequence is 13 residues long. Germline loops: CDR1 SGHTA, CDR2 FQGNSA. V was shortened by 5 bases and J by 10 bases, with 15 bases between the two germline ends. CDR3 residues: CASSLPTNIEQFF. The CDR3 DNA reads as TGTGCCAGCAGCCTCCCCACAAACATAGAGCAGTTCTTC.

This clonotype has a count of ten or more. The V gene is TRBV2, the J gene TRBJ2-3, with D perhaps matching TRBD2 (6 bases). CDR3 length equals 13 residues. Germline assignment: CDR1 SNHLY and CDR2 FYNNEI. Trimming removed 10 bases at V and 5 bases at J, with 16 bases between. The CDR3 protein is CATGTLNVDTQYF. The CDR3 nucleotides read TGTGCCACCGGGACTTTAAATGTAGATACGCAGTATTTT.

This clonotype came up many times. This chain links TRBV18 with TRBJ1-6, with 7 bases fitting TRBD1. The CDR3 is made up of 14 amino acids. From germline, CDR1 is KGHSH and CDR2 LQKENI. The V segment lost 3 bases and the J segment 9 bases; nucleotides outside the gene matches: 5. The CDR3 sequence is CASSPGTDLSPLHF. The DNA of the CDR3 is TGTGCCAGCTCACCGGGGACAGACCTTTCACCCCTCCACTTT. The full variable domain, in which reference TRBV18 and TRBJ1-6 provide the parts outside the CDR3, is NAGVMQNPRHLVRRRGQEARLRCSPMKGHSHVYWYRQLPEEGLKFMVYLQKENIIDESGMPKERFSAEFPKEGPSILRIQQVVRGDSAAYFCASSPGTDLSPLHFGNGTRLTVT.

This clonotype was counted ten times or more. This sequence joins TRBV28 and TRBJ2-1; D is unresolved. Germline V CDR1 and CDR2: MDHEN, SYDVKM. V lost 6 bases to trimming and J lost 9 bases, with 24 bases between them. The CDR3 has 16 amino acids. Here the CDR3 DNA reads TGTGCCAGCAGCTTTAGTCTGGGCTACTCTGTCGGTGAGCAGTTCTTC. This encodes CASSFSLGYSVGEQFF.

The chain employs TRBV19 and TRBJ1-5; 9 bases align to TRBD1. This CDR3 is built from 15 residues. The germline V gene has CDR1 LNHDA and CDR2 SQIVND (reference sequence). Unmatched junction bases numbered 7, after V lost 5 bases and J lost 5 bases. The CDR3 spells CASSQPGQGHQPQHF. The CDR3 DNA reads as TGTGCCAGTAGTCAACCGGGACAGGGCCATCAGCCCCAGCATTTT.